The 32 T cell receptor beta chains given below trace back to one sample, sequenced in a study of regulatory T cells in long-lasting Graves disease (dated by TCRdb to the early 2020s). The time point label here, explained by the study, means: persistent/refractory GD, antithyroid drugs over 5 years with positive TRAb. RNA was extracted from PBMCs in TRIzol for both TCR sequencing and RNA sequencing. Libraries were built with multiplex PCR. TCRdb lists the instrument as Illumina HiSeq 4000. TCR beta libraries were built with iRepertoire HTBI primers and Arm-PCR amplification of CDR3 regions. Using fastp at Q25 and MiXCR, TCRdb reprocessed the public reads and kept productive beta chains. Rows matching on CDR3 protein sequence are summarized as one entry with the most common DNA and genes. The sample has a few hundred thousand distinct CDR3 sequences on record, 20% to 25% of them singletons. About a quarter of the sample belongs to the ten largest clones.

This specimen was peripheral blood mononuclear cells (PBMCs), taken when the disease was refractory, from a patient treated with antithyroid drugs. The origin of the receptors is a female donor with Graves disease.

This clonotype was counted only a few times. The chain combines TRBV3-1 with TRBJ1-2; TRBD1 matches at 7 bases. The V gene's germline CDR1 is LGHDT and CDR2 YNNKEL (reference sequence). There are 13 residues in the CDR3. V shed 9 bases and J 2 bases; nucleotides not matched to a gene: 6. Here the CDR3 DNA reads TGTGCCAGACAGGGGTTTGGGAACTATGGCTACACCTTC. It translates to CARQGFGNYGYTF.

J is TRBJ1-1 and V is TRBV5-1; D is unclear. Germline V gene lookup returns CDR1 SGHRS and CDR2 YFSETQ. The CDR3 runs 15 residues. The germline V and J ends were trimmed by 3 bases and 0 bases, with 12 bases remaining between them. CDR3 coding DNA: TGCGCCAGCAGCTCCCCCGAGGTATTGAACACTGAAGCTTTCTTT. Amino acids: CASSSPEVLNTEAFF.

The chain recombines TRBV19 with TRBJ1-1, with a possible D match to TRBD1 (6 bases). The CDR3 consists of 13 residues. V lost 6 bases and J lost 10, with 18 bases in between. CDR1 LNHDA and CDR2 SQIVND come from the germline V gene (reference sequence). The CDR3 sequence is CASRTTGHLGAFF. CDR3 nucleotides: TGTGCCAGTAGGACTACAGGGCATCTTGGAGCTTTCTTT. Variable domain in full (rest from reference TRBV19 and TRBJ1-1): DGGITQSPKYLFRKEGQNVTLSCEQNLNHDAMYWYRQDPGQGLRLIYYSQIVNDFQKGDIAEGYSVSREKKESFPLTVTSAQKNPTAFYLCASRTTGHLGAFFGQGTRLTVV.

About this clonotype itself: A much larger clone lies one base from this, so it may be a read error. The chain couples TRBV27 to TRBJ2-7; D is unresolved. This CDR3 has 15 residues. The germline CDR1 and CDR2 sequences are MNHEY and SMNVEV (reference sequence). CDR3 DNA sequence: TGTGCCAGCGGTTTAAGTTCAGTCATGTCCTACGAGCAGTACTTC. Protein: CASGLSSVMSYEQYF.

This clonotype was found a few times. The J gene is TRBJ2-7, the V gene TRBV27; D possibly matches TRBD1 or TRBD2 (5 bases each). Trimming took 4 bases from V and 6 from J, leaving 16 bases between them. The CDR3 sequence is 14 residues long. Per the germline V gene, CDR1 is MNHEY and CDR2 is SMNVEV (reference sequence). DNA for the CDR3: TGTGCCAGCAGTTCTTGGCTAGCAGGGCTCGAGCAGTACTTC. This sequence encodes CASSSWLAGLEQYF.

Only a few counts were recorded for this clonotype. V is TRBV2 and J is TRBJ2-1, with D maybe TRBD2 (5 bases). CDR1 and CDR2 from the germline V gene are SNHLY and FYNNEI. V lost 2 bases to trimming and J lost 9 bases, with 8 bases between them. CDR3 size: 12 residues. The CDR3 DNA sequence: TGTGCCAGCAGTGAACTAGCCCCTGAGCAGTTCTTC. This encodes CASSELAPEQFF.

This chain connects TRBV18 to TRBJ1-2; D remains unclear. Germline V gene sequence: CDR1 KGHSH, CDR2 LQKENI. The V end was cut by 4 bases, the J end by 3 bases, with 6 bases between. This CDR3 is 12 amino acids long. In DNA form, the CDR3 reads TGTGCCAGCTCACAGGATGACTATGGCTACACCTTC. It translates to CASSQDDYGYTF.

The CDR3: CASSYSRQRVSYEQYF. CDR3 in DNA: TGTGCCAGCAGTTACTCGCGTCAGCGAGTCTCCTACGAGCAGTACTTC. This chain links TRBV6-2 or TRBV6-3 with TRBJ2-7, with D unresolved. The V and J ends lost 0 bases and 0 bases respectively, with 12 bases between them. This CDR3 contains 16 residues. CDR1 and CDR2 (germline): MNHEY, SVGEGT.

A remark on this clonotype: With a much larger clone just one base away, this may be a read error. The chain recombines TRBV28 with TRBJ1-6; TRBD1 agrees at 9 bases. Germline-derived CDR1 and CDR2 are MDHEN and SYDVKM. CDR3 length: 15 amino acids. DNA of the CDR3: TGTGCCGGCAGTTTATCCGGGACAGGGAATTCACCCCTCCACTTT. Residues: CAGSLSGTGNSPLHF.

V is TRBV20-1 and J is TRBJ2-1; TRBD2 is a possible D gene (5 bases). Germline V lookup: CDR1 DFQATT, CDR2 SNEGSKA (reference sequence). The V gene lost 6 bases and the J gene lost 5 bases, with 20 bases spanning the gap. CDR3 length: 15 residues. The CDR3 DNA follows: TGCAGTGCCACCGAGGGTGCGCGGGTACACAATGAGCAGTTCTTC. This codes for CSATEGARVHNEQFF.

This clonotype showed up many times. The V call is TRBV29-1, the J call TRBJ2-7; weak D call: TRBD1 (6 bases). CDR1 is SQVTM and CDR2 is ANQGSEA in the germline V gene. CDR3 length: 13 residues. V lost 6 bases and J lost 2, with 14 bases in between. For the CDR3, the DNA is TGCAGCGTCATTCCGGGGACAACCTACGAGCAGTACTTC. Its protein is CSVIPGTTYEQYF.

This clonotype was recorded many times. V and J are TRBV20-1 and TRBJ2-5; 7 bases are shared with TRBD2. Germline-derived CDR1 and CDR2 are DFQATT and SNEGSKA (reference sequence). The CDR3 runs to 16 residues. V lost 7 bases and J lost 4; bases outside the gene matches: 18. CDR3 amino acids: CSVFSAWRERGETQYF. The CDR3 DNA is TGCAGTGTTTTTTCAGCTTGGCGGGAGCGGGGAGAGACCCAGTACTTC.

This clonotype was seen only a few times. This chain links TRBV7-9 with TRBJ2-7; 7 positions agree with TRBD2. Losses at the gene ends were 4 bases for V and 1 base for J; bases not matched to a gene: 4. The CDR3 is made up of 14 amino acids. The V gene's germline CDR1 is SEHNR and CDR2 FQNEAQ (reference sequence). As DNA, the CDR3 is TGTGCCAGCAGCTCCTCTAGCGGATCCTACGAGCAGTACTTC. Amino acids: CASSSSSGSYEQYF.

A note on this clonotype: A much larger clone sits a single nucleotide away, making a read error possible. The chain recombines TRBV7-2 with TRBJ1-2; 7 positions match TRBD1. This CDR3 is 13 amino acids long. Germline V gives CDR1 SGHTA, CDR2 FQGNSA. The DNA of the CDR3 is TGTGCCAGCAGCCGGGACAGACTATATGGCTACGCCTTC. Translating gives CASSRDRLYGYAF.

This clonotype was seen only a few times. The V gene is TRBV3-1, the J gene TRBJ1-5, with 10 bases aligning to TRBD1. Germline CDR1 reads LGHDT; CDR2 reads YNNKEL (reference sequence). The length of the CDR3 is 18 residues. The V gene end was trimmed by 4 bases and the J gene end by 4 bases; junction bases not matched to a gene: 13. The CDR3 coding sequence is TGTGCCAGCAGCCGGACCCCCTCCGGGACAGGGGAAAATCAGCCCCAGCATTTT. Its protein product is CASSRTPSGTGENQPQHF.

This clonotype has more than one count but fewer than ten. CDR3 protein: CSAPPLADGYNEQFF. The CDR3 bases are TGCAGTGCCCCCCCTCTAGCGGACGGCTACAATGAGCAGTTCTTC. The rearrangement uses TRBV20-1 and TRBJ2-1, with TRBD2 matching 7 bases. The germline gives CDR1 DFQATT, CDR2 SNEGSKA (reference sequence). The J segment lost 3 bases and the V segment lost 6 bases, leaving 11 bases of the junction unmatched. The length of the CDR3 is 15 residues.

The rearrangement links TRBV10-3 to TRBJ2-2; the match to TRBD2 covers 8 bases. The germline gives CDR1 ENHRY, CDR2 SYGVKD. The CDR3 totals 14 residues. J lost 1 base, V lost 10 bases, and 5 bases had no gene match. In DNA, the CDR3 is TGTGCCACTACTAGCGGAGGGAACACCGGGGAGCTGTTTTTT. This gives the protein CATTSGGNTGELFF.

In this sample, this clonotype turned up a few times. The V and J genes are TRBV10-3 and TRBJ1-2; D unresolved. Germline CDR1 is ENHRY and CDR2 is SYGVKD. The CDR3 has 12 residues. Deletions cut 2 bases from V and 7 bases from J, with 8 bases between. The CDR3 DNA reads TGTGCCATCAGTGAGAGTCTGGGTGGCTACACCTTC. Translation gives CAISESLGGYTF.

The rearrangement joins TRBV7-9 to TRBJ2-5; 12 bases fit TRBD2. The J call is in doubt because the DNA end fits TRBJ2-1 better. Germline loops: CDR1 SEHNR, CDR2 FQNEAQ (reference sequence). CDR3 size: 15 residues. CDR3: CASSLRLAGADEQFF. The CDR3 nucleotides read TGTGCCAGCAGCTTACGACTAGCGGGAGCGGATGAGCAGTTCTTC.

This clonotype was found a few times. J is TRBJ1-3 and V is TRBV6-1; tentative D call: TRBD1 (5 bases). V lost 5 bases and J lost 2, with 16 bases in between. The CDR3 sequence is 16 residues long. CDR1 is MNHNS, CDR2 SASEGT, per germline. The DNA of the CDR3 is TGTGCCAGCAGTCTAACAGGCGGAGGAGCTGGAAACACCATATATTTT. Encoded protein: CASSLTGGGAGNTIYF.

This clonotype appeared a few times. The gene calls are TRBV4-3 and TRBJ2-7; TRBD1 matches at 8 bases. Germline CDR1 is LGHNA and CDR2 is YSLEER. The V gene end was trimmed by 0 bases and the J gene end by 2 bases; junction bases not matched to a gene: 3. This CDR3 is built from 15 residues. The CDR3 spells CASSQEGTGPYEQYF. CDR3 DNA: TGCGCCAGCAGCCAAGAGGGGACAGGTCCCTACGAGCAGTACTTC.

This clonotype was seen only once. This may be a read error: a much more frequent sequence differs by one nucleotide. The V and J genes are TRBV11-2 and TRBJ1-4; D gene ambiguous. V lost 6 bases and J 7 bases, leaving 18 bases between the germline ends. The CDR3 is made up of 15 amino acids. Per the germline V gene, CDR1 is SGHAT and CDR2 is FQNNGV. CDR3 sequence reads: CASRPAPVPSEKLFF. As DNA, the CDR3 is TGTGCCAGCAGACCCGCCCCCGTCCCTAGTGAAAAACTGTTTTTT.

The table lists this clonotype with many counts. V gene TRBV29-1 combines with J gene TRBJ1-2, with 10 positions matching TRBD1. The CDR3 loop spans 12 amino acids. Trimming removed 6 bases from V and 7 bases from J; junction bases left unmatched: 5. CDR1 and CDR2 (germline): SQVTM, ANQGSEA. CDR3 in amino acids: CSVSRDRGGYTF. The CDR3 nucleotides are TGCAGCGTGTCGCGGGACAGGGGTGGCTACACCTTC.

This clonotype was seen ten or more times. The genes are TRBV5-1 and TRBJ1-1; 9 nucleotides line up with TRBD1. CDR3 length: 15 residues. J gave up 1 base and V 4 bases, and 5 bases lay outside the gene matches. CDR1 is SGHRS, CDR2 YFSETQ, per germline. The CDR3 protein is CASSLQGAENTEAFF. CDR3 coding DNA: TGCGCCAGCAGCCTACAGGGGGCAGAGAACACTGAAGCTTTCTTT.

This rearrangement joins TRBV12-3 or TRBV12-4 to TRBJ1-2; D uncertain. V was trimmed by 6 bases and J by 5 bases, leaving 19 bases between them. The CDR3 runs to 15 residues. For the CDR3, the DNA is TGTGCCAGCAGCCTCGTCGGGGTTAGACGGTATGGCTACACCTTC. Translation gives CASSLVGVRRYGYTF.

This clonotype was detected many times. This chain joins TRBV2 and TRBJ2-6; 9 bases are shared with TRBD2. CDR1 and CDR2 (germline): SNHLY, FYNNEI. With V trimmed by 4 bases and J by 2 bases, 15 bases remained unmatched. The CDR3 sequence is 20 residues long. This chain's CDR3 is CASSVGVAGERSPGANVLTF. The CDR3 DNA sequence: TGTGCCAGCAGTGTAGGGGTAGCGGGAGAACGAAGCCCTGGGGCCAACGTCCTGACTTTC.

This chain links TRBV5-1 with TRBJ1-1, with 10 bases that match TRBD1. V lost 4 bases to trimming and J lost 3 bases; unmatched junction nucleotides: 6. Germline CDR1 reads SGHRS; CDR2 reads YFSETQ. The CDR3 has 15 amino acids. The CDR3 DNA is TGCGCCAGCAGCGCGGGGACAGGGGTGGACACTGAAGCTTTCTTT. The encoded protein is CASSAGTGVDTEAFF.

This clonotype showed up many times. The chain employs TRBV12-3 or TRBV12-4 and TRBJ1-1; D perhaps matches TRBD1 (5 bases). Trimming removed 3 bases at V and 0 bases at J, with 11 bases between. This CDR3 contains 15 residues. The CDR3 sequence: CASSFGRGLNTEAFF. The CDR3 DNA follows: TGTGCCAGCAGTTTCGGGCGGGGGTTGAACACTGAAGCTTTCTTT.

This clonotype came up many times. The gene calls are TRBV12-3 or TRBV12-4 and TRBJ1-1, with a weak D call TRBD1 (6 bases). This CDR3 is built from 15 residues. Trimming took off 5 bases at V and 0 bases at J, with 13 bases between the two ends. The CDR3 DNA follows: TGTGCCAGCAGTCCGGGACAAACGATGAACACTGAAGCTTTCTTT. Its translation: CASSPGQTMNTEAFF.

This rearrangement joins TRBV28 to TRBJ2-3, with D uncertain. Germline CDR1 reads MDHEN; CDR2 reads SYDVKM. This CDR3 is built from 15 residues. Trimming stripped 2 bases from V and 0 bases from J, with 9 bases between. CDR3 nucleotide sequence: TGTGCCAGCAGTTTAGTTGGAACGAGCACAGATACGCAGTATTTT. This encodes CASSLVGTSTDTQYF.

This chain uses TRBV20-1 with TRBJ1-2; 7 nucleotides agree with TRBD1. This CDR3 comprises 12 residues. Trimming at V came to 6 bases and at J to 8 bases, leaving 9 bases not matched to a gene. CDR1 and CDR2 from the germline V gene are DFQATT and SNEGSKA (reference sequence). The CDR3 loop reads CSARTGDRGYTF. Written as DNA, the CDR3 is TGCAGTGCCCGAACAGGGGATCGCGGCTACACCTTC.

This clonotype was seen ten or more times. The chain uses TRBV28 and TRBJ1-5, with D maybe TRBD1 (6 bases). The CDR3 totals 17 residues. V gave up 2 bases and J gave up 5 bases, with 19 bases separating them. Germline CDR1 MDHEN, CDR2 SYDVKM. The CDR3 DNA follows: TGTGCCAGCAGTTTAAATTGGGGGGCGGGGGGCCATCAGCCCCAGCATTTT. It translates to CASSLNWGAGGHQPQHF.